This T cell receptor (beta chain) is drawn from a study of blood T cell repertoires in COVID-19. Study in general: Samples taken during acute and convalescent COVID-19 were collected in the United States, Italy and Spain. T cells, B-cell-depleted T cells, or PBMCs supplied cDNA or gDNA.

Authors' methods: Amplifying reference gene primers gave estimates of nucleated cell counts. TCRdb's table, derived via immunoSEQ multiplex PCR, lists solely in-frame clones and lacks some. The V and J calls and clone size are taken from that table; D and trimming were inferred from the DNA. The sample has 470,000 or so clones; approximately 85% are singletons. CDR3 length: 18 amino acids. CDR1 is SGHNT, CDR2 YYREEE, per germline (reference sequence). V lost 5 bases to trimming and J lost 3 bases; unmatched junction nucleotides: 12. This sequence originates from a human donor in a cohort sampled during active COVID-19. Sequenced: peripheral blood. The chain carries TRBV5-4 and TRBJ2-2, with 11 bases matching TRBD2. CDR3 amino acids: CASRPGTSGLLDTGELFF. The CDR3 region has the DNA TGTGCCAGCAGGCCCGGGACTAGCGGACTACTAGACACCGGGGAGCTGTTTTTT.